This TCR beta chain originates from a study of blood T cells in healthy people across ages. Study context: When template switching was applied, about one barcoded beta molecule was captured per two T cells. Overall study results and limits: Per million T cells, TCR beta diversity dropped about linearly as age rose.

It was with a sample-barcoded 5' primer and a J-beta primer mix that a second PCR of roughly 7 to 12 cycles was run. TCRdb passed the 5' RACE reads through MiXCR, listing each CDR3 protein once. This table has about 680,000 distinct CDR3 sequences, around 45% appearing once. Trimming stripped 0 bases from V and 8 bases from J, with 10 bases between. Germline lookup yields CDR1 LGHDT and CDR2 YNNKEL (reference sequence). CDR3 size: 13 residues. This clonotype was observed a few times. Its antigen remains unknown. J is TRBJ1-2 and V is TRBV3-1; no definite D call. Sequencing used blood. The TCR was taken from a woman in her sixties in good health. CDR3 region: CASSQDRVSGYTF. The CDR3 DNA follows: TGTGCCAGCAGCCAAGATCGGGTGTCCGGCTACACCTTC.